What follows describes a single T cell receptor beta chain. Germline trimming cut 4 bases from V and 5 bases from J; bases unmatched to any gene: 7. CDR3 length equals 15 residues. The germline gives CDR1 SGHNT, CDR2 YYREEE (reference sequence). This sample stems from a study of blood T cell repertoires in COVID-19. Generated by immunoSEQ multiplex PCR, the TCRdb table keeps only in-frame clones and is missing some. The sample shows around 130,000 clones, roughly nine tenths of them seen only once. The rearrangement joins TRBV5-4 to TRBJ1-4; 8 bases match TRBD1. The sample taken for sequencing was peripheral blood. The TCR sequence derives from a man aged 50 or older with active COVID-19. Written as DNA, the CDR3 is TGTGCCAGCAGCCGTGGTCAGGGGGCGAATGAAAAACTGTTTTTT. Translated: CASSRGQGANEKLFF.